This TCR beta chain was sequenced during a study of Graves' ophthalmopathy and Graves' hyperthyroidism. The germline CDR1 and CDR2 sequences are PRHDT and FYEKMQ (reference sequence). This CDR3 is 16 amino acids long. The ends were cut back, 4 bases at V and 2 bases at J, with 14 bases in the middle. Disease in donors with ophthalmopathy had moderate-to-severe activity, CAS ≥3, NOSPECS ≥4 and under 3 months' duration. Many counts were recorded for this clonotype. Using RNA transcripts, the TCR beta CDR3 regions were amplified. The first-round RT-PCR employed HTBI primers together with the Qiagen OneStep RT-PCR kit. A multiplex PCR was then performed as the second round. TCRdb itself ran the multiplex PCR reads through MiXCR, one entry per CDR3 protein. Of 300,000 or so distinct CDR3 sequences in the sample, around a sixth were seen once.

The sequenced sample was peripheral blood. The V gene is TRBV13, the J gene TRBJ2-2, with D maybe TRBD2 (5 bases). The receptor's source is an adult man with Graves' ophthalmopathy. The CDR3 nucleotides are TGTGCCAGCAGCTATCCACGGGGTCCCAACACCGGGGAGCTGTTTTTT. The encoded protein is CASSYPRGPNTGELFF.